A selection of T cell receptor beta chains follows, all from one sample in a study of technical replicates of blood from a few donors. TCRdb's copy holds only in-frame clones and misses some; the assay was immunoSEQ multiplex PCR. The table lists about 82,000 clones, about 94% of them singletons. Sequenced input: T cells isolated from PBMCs. The receptor source for this set is a human donor in good health. CDR3s include the opening cysteine and the closing phenylalanine or tryptophan. The D gene is left open where the match is weak. Rows give clone size only sometimes, using once, few, many, or a class for an expanded clone.

V,D,size,J,DNA,CDR3
TRBV19,.,.,TRBJ2-3,TGTGCCAGTAGTATCTGGAGCGGCACAGATACGCAGTATTTT,CASSIWSGTDTQYF
TRBV4-1,TRBD1,.,TRBJ1-5,TGCGCCAGCAGCCCGACAGGGCGGAATCAGCCCCAGCATTTT,CASSPTGRNQPQHF
TRBV10-3,TRBD2,.,TRBJ2-3,TGTGCCACCATGCCTGACGGGAGGCGCACAGATACGCAGTATTTT,CATMPDGRRTDTQYF
TRBV9,TRBD2,.,TRBJ2-7,TGTGCCAGCAGTGGTAGCGGGAGCTTGTGGCCCTACGAGCAGTACTTC,CASSGSGSLWPYEQYF
TRBV5-8,.,.,TRBJ1-2,TGTGCCAGCAGCTTGTATGGGGGGAACTATGGCTACACCTTC,CASSLYGGNYGYTF
TRBV25-1,.,.,TRBJ2-5,TGTGGCCATCGGGTAAGGGGAGAGACCCAGTACTTC,CGHRVRGETQYF
TRBV6-5,TRBD1,.,TRBJ2-1,TGTGCCAGCAGTTTGGGGACAGGAGGCAATGAGCAGTTCTTC,CASSLGTGGNEQFF
TRBV5-1,TRBD2,.,TRBJ2-7,TGCGCCAGCAGCCCTGGAGTGGGGGGACTAAACTCCTACGAGCAGTACTTC,CASSPGVGGLNSYEQYF
TRBV9,TRBD1,.,TRBJ2-7,TGTGCCAGCAGCGGGCGGACAGGGGGCTTTTCCTACGAGCAGTACTTC,CASSGRTGGFSYEQYF
TRBV10-3,.,few,TRBJ1-1,TGTGCCATCAGTGATTATGGGGACACCGAAGCTTTCTTT,CAISDYGDTEAFF
TRBV29-1,.,.,TRBJ2-1,TGCAGCGTTGAAGCAATAGGAAGGGACAGGGGGATGACTAGCGGGATGGATGAGCAGTTCTTC,CSVEAIGRDRGMTSGMDEQFF
TRBV5-8,TRBD2,.,TRBJ2-1,TGTGCCAGCAGCTTGTACGGTAGCGGGAGGCACAATGAGCAGTTCTTC,CASSLYGSGRHNEQFF
TRBV7-6,.,.,TRBJ2-4,TGTGCCAGCAGCTTAGATCCGTCCGGGGACATTCAGTACTTC,CASSLDPSGDIQYF
TRBV28,TRBD1,.,TRBJ1-1,TGTGCCAGCAGTTGGGTTACAGGGGGCACTGAAGCTTTCTTT,CASSWVTGGTEAFF
TRBV19,.,.,TRBJ1-1,TGTGCCAGTAGTCAACGGGGTTACGAAGCTTTCTTT,CASSQRGYEAFF
TRBV10-1,TRBD1,.,TRBJ2-1,TGCGCCAGCAGTGAGTCCACCGGACAGGGGTCGTTCTTC,CASSESTGQGSFF
TRBV5-4,.,.,TRBJ2-1,TGTGCCAGCAGCGTCAAGCGGGCCAAATCCAATGAGCAGTTCTTC,CASSVKRAKSNEQFF
TRBV7-8,TRBD2,.,TRBJ2-3,TGTGCCAGCAGTAGAACTAGCGGCGACACAGATACGCAGTATTTT,CASSRTSGDTDTQYF
TRBV5-1,TRBD1,.,TRBJ1-1,TGCGCCAGCAGCCGGGGACAGGGGTACGACACTGAAGCTTTCTTT,CASSRGQGYDTEAFF
TRBV6-5,.,.,TRBJ1-3,TGTGCCAGCGTAGGAGGGCAGAGCTCTGGAAACACCATATATTTT,CASVGGQSSGNTIYF
TRBV6-5,.,once,TRBJ2-5,TGTGCAGCAGGTGGTTACGAGACCCAGTACTTC,CAAGGYETQYF
TRBV5-4,.,.,TRBJ1-2,TGTGCCAGCAGCTTACGAAGCCCCTATGGCTACACCTTC,CASSLRSPYGYTF
TRBV6-1,.,.,TRBJ2-7,TGTGCCAGCAGTGAGAGCCTAGCCGACTCCTACGAGCAGTACTTC,CASSESLADSYEQYF
TRBV6-4,.,.,TRBJ2-7,TGTGCCAGCAGTGAAGGGGGAAACTACGAGCAGTACTTC,CASSEGGNYEQYF
TRBV6-1,.,.,TRBJ1-5,TGTGCCAGCAGTGGGGCGTGGAATCAGCCCCAGCATTTT,CASSGAWNQPQHF
TRBV6-5,TRBD2,.,TRBJ2-1,TGTGCCAGCAGTTACCGGGACCCGGGGGGTTACAATGAGCAGTTCTTC,CASSYRDPGGYNEQFF
TRBV13,.,.,TRBJ2-3,TGTGCCAGCAGCCGAGGATTTGGTCAAGATACGCAGTATTTT,CASSRGFGQDTQYF
TRBV29-1,.,once,TRBJ2-4,TGCAGCGCTAACCGGGATCACAAAAACATTCAGTACTTC,CSANRDHKNIQYF
TRBV28,TRBD2,.,TRBJ2-1,TGTGCCAGCAGGGGGGAACTAGCGGGAGACTACAATGAGCAGTTCTTC,CASRGELAGDYNEQFF
TRBV5-1,.,.,TRBJ1-2,TGCGCCAGCAGCTCGACCCCGTCGGGAGGCTACACCTTC,CASSSTPSGGYTF
TRBV6-1,TRBD1,.,TRBJ1-4,TGTGCCAGCGGACAGGGGCGGGCGGAGGAACTGTTTTTT,CASGQGRAEELFF
TRBV6-5,TRBD1,.,TRBJ2-2,TGTGCCACCGGAACAGGGGGAACCGGGGAGCTGTTTTTT,CATGTGGTGELFF
TRBV30,TRBD1,.,TRBJ2-3,TGTGCCTCCGGGACAGGGCCTAGCACAGATACGCAGTATTTT,CASGTGPSTDTQYF
TRBV4-3,TRBD2,.,TRBJ2-4,TGCGCCAGCAGCCAAGATTGGCGGGAGGAAAACATTCAGTACTTC,CASSQDWREENIQYF
TRBV29-1,TRBD1,once,TRBJ2-1,TGCAGCGTTGAAGATCAGGGGGCAATCTACAATGAGCAGTTCTTC,CSVEDQGAIYNEQFF